These 25 T cell receptor beta chains were all obtained from the same sample, sequenced in a study of shared clonotypes between healthy human individuals. Sequencing was performed with immunoSEQ multiplex PCR; in TCRdb, only in-frame clones are kept and a portion is missing. This table has about 180,000 clones, 85% to 95% appearing once. The sequencing sample was made of naive CD4+ T cells sorted from blood. Specified subset: CD45RA+ positively selected. The source is a woman aged 30 to 39 in good health.

The gene calls are TRBV28 and TRBJ1-1; D may be TRBD1 (5 bases). This CDR3 is built from 14 residues. Trimming removed 4 bases from V and 2 bases from J, with 11 bases in between. The germline V gene has CDR1 MDHEN and CDR2 SYDVKM. In DNA form, the CDR3 reads TGTGCCAGCAGTTGGGGGGGAACCAACACTGAAGCTTTCTTT. It specifies CASSWGGTNTEAFF.

The table lists this clone with a few counts. The V and J genes are TRBV7-9 and TRBJ2-7; 15 nucleotides align to TRBD2. CDR1 is SEHNR and CDR2 is FQNEAQ in the germline V gene (reference sequence). The J segment lost 5 bases and the V segment lost 5 bases, leaving 7 bases of the junction unmatched. The CDR3 runs to 16 residues. CDR3 sequence reads: CASSVGTSGRINEQYF. DNA of the CDR3: TGTGCCAGCAGCGTCGGGACTAGCGGGAGGATTAACGAGCAGTACTTC.

The chain is built from TRBV18 and TRBJ1-4; D is undetermined. V lost 3 bases to trimming and J lost 5 bases, with 10 bases between them. In germline, CDR1 is KGHSH, CDR2 LQKENI. The CDR3 covers 14 residues. The CDR3 DNA reads as TGTGCCAGCTCACCGGACTCACGAAATGAAAAACTGTTTTTT. Translation gives CASSPDSRNEKLFF. The whole variable domain, remainder taken from reference TRBV18 and TRBJ1-4, is NAGVMQNPRHLVRRRGQEARLRCSPMKGHSHVYWYRQLPEEGLKFMVYLQKENIIDESGMPKERFSAEFPKEGPSILRIQQVVRGDSAAYFCASSPDSRNEKLFFGSGTQLSVL.

The J gene is TRBJ2-7, the V gene TRBV5-1, with D unresolved. Looked up from germline, CDR1 is SGHRS and CDR2 is YFSETQ. V lost 0 bases and J 0 bases, leaving 7 bases between the germline ends. The CDR3 consists of 14 residues. The CDR3 reads CASSLVAVSYEQYF. CDR3 DNA sequence: TGCGCCAGCAGCTTGGTGGCAGTCTCCTACGAGCAGTACTTC. The full variable domain, with the rest looked up from reference TRBV5-1 and TRBJ2-7, is KAGVTQTPRYLIKTRGQQVTLSCSPISGHRSVSWYQQTPGQGLQFLFEYFSETQRNKGNFPGRFSGRQFSNSRSEMNVSTLELGDSALYLCASSLVAVSYEQYFGPGTRLTVT.

The CDR3 DNA reads as TGTGCCAGTAGTGATGGGGCAACTAGCGCCTACAATGAGCAGTTCTTC. This gives the protein CASSDGATSAYNEQFF. The genes are TRBV19 and TRBJ2-1; 7 bases align to TRBD2. Germline CDR1 LNHDA, CDR2 SQIVND (reference sequence). CDR3 length: 16 amino acids. V shed 5 bases and J 2 bases; nucleotides not matched to a gene: 9.

The chain is built from TRBV7-9 and TRBJ2-3; D gene ambiguous. This CDR3 has 14 residues. The germline V and J ends were trimmed by 5 bases and 0 bases, with 9 bases remaining between them. Germline assignment: CDR1 SEHNR and CDR2 FQNEAQ (reference sequence). The CDR3 nucleotides are TGTGCCAGCAGCCGTGTGATAAGCACAGATACGCAGTATTTT. Encoded protein: CASSRVISTDTQYF.

This sequence joins TRBV7-9 and TRBJ2-2, with D maybe TRBD1 (6 bases). The germline CDR1 and CDR2 sequences are SEHNR and FQNEAQ (reference sequence). This CDR3 spans 15 amino acids. Trimming left V 7 bases short and J 5 bases short, with 17 bases between. CDR3 nucleotides: TGTGCCAGCACACAGAGCCAGGGGAGAACCGGGGAGCTGTTTTTT. Amino acids: CASTQSQGRTGELFF.

The V and J genes are TRBV2 and TRBJ2-5, with D possibly TRBD2 on 5 matching bases. TRBJ2-7 matches the DNA end more closely, so the J call is doubtful. Germline CDR1 SNHLY, CDR2 FYNNEI. CDR3 length: 15 residues. The CDR3 DNA sequence: TGTGCCAGCAGTGATCTTGGTTTCGGGGACTACGAGCAGTACTTC. It yields the protein CASSDLGFGDYEQYF.

The chain joins TRBV7-9 to TRBJ2-7; either TRBD1 or TRBD2 may supply D (5 bases each). The CDR3 totals 14 residues. Trimming stripped 3 bases from V and 4 bases from J, with 13 bases between. Germline values: CDR1 SEHNR, CDR2 FQNEAQ (reference sequence). CDR3 nucleotides: TGTGCCAGCAGCTTCGAATGGGACCCTTACGAGCAGTACTTC. It encodes CASSFEWDPYEQYF.

The gene calls are TRBV2 and TRBJ2-7; 12 nucleotides agree with TRBD2. Looked up from germline, CDR1 is SNHLY and CDR2 is FYNNEI. CDR3 length: 14 amino acids. The ends lost 2 bases at V and 6 bases at J; junction bases unmatched: 2. The CDR3 DNA is TGTGCCAGCAGTGAACTAGCGGGAGGGGTCGAGCAGTACTTC. Protein sequence: CASSELAGGVEQYF.

The chain joins TRBV19 to TRBJ2-7, with D possibly matching TRBD2 (5 bases). Trimming pared 6 bases from V and 4 bases from J, leaving 10 bases between. Germline values: CDR1 LNHDA, CDR2 SQIVND (reference sequence). This CDR3 has 12 amino acids. CDR3 in DNA: TGTGCCAGTAGCGGAGGCGATTACGAGCAGTACTTC. It is translated as CASSGGDYEQYF.

The chain carries TRBV6-5 and TRBJ1-1, with TRBD1 identical over 7 bases. This CDR3 has 15 residues. The germline V gene has CDR1 MNHEY and CDR2 SVGAGI. J lost 7 bases, V lost 8 bases, and 16 bases had no gene match. This CDR3 reads CASGHLQGISDEAFF. CDR3 DNA: TGTGCCAGCGGCCACTTACAGGGGATTTCGGATGAAGCTTTCTTT.

This CDR3 is CASSQVGAGRTNTIYF. For the CDR3, the DNA is TGCGCCAGCAGCCAAGTGGGGGCAGGGAGGACCAACACCATATATTTT. The chain combines TRBV4-1 with TRBJ1-3; weak D call: TRBD1 (6 bases). The CDR3 length is 16 residues. Trimming removed 1 base at V and 7 bases at J, with 17 bases between. CDR1 and CDR2 (germline): MGHRA, YSYEKL.

CDR3 bases: TGTGCCAGCAGCCGGGGGGTAGAAGCAGATACGCAGTATTTT. Translating gives CASSRGVEADTQYF. The J gene is TRBJ2-3, the V gene TRBV13; 7 nucleotides align to TRBD2. Germline CDR1 reads PRHDT; CDR2 reads FYEKMQ (reference sequence). V lost 5 bases to trimming and J lost 4 bases; unmatched junction nucleotides: 6. The CDR3 totals 14 residues.

The chain recombines TRBV5-5 with TRBJ2-5; no clear D. CDR3 length: 12 residues. V was pared by 0 bases and J by 4 bases, with 4 bases between. Germline-derived CDR1 and CDR2 are SGHKS and YYEKEE (reference sequence). The CDR3 loop reads CASSLGVETQYF. CDR3 nucleotide sequence: TGTGCCAGCAGCTTGGGGGTAGAGACCCAGTACTTC.

The J gene is TRBJ1-1, the V gene TRBV6-4; D remains ambiguous. Germline CDR1 and CDR2: MRHNA and SNTAGT. Trimming removed 7 bases from V and 6 bases from J, with 0 bases in between. This CDR3 is built from 8 residues. The CDR3 spells CASTEAFF. The CDR3 DNA reads TGTGCCAGCACTGAAGCTTTCTTT.

The CDR3: CASMNDRGHREQYF. The CDR3 DNA reads as TGTGCCAGCATGAACGACAGGGGGCACCGCGAGCAGTACTTC. The gene calls are TRBV2 and TRBJ2-7; 10 bases are shared with TRBD1. The CDR3 loop spans 14 amino acids. Per the germline V gene, CDR1 is SNHLY and CDR2 is FYNNEI. V lost 7 bases, J lost 6 bases, and 9 bases stayed unmatched. Supplemented by reference TRBV2 and TRBJ2-7, the full variable domain reads EPEVTQTPSHQVTQMGQEVILRCVPISNHLYFYWYRQILGQKVEFLVSFYNNEISEKSEIFDDQFSVERPDGSNFTLKIRSTKLEDSAMYFCASMNDRGHREQYFGPGTRLTVT.

This clone was detected only a few times. The CDR3 region is CASSSTGDRNTIYF. The CDR3 DNA reads TGTGCCAGCAGCTCGACAGGGGATCGAAACACCATATATTTT. The chain has TRBV11-2 and TRBJ1-3, with 8 bases identical to TRBD1. Germline CDR1 SGHAT, CDR2 FQNNGV. CDR3 length: 14 residues. Germline trimming cut 4 bases from V and 5 bases from J; bases unmatched to any gene: 4.

This clone was seen a single time. The gene calls are TRBV28 and TRBJ2-3; a weak D match, TRBD1 (6 bases). With 5 bases removed from V and 3 bases from J, the gap between germline ends came to 18 bases. CDR1 is MDHEN, CDR2 SYDVKM, per germline. The CDR3 covers 16 residues. DNA for the CDR3: TGTGCCAGCAGTGATCGGGCAGGGGATCCAACAGATACGCAGTATTTT. This translates into CASSDRAGDPTDTQYF.

The J gene is TRBJ1-2, the V gene TRBV5-1; 7 nucleotides agree with TRBD1. V lost 5 bases to trimming and J lost 1 base; unmatched junction nucleotides: 2. Per the germline V gene, CDR1 is SGHRS and CDR2 is YFSETQ. The length of the CDR3 is 13 residues. The CDR3 is CASRNRGNYGYTF. The CDR3 bases are TGCGCCAGCAGAAACAGGGGTAACTATGGCTACACCTTC.

This clone was found once. This chain joins TRBV9 and TRBJ2-7; D is uncertain. The germline V gene encodes CDR1 SGDLS and CDR2 YYNGEE. With 0 bases removed from V and 2 bases from J, the gap between germline ends came to 9 bases. This CDR3 comprises 14 residues. The CDR3 loop is CASSVALSPYEQYF. The DNA for the CDR3 is TGTGCCAGCAGCGTAGCTTTGTCCCCCTACGAGCAGTACTTC.

The rearrangement joins TRBV6-5 to TRBJ2-7; D is perhaps TRBD1 (5 bases). Germline V gene lookup returns CDR1 MNHEY and CDR2 SVGAGI. The CDR3 contains 13 residues. Trimming pared 6 bases from V and 4 bases from J, leaving 13 bases between. The CDR3 bases are TGTGCCAGCAGCAGACAGAAGGGGTACGAGCAGTACTTC. Residues: CASSRQKGYEQYF.

This clone is a singleton in its sample. Here the CDR3 reads CASSLVRAGANVLTF. DNA for the CDR3: TGTGCCAGCAGTTTAGTCAGGGCCGGGGCCAACGTCCTGACTTTC. The V call is TRBV28, the J call TRBJ2-6; D is perhaps TRBD1 (5 bases). CDR3 length: 15 amino acids. Between the trimmed V and J ends, which lost 2 bases and 4 bases, there was a span of 9 bases. Germline CDR1 and CDR2: MDHEN and SYDVKM.

As DNA, the CDR3 is TGTGCCTGGAGTGTACGCTTGTACGAGCAGTACTTC. Translating it yields CAWSVRLYEQYF. The V and J genes are TRBV30 and TRBJ2-7; no definite D call. CDR3 length: 12 residues. CDR1 is GTSNPN, CDR2 SVGIG, per germline (reference sequence). V gave up 0 bases and J gave up 4 bases, with 7 bases separating them.

The genes are TRBV5-4 and TRBJ2-1, with D perhaps matching TRBD2 (5 bases). V gave up 0 bases and J gave up 5 bases, with 6 bases separating them. Germline V gene sequence: CDR1 SGHNT, CDR2 YYREEE (reference sequence). The CDR3 contains 13 residues. In nucleotides, the CDR3 is TGTGCCAGCAGCTTGGTTAGCGACAATGAGCAGTTCTTC. This sequence encodes CASSLVSDNEQFF.